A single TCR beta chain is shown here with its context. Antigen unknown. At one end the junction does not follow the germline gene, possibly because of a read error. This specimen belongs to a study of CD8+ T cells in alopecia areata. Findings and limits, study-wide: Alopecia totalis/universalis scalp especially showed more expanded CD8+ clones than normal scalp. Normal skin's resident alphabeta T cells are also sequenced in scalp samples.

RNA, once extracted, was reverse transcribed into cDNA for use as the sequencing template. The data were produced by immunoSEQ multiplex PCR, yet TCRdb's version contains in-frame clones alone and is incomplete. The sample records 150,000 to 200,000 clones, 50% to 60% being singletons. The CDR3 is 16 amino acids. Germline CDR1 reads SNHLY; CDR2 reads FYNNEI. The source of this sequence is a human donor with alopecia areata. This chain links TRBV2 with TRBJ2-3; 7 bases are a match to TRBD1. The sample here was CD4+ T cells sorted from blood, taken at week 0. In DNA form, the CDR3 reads TGTGCCAGCAGGGAAGGACAGGTCCTTAGCACAGATACGCAGTATTTT. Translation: CASREGQVLSTDTQYF.